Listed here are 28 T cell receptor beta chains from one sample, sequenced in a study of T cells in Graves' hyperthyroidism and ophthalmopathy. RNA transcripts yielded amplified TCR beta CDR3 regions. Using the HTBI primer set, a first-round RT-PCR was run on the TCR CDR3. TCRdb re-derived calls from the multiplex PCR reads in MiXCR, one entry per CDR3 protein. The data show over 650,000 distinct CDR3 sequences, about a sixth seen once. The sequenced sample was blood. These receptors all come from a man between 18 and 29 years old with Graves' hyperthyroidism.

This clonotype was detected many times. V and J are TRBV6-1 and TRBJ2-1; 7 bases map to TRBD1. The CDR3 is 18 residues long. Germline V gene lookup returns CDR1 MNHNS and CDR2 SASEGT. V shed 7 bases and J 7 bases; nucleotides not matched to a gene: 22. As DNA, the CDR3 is TGTGCCAGCAAGTCACCCCACGAAGAAGGGGGCTTTAAGAATGAGCAGTTCTTC. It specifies CASKSPHEEGGFKNEQFF.

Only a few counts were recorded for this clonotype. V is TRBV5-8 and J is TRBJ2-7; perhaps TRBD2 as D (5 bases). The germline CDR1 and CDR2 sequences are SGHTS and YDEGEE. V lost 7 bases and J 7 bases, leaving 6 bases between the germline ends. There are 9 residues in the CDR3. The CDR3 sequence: CASPGEQYF. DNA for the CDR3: TGTGCCAGCCCGGGGGAGCAGTACTTC.

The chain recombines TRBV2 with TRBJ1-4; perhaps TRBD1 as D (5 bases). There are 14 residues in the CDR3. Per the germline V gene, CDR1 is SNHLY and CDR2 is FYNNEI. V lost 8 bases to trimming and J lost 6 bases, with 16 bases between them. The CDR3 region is CASEKKGTYEKLFF. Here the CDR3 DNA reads TGTGCCAGCGAAAAGAAGGGGACGTATGAAAAACTGTTTTTT.

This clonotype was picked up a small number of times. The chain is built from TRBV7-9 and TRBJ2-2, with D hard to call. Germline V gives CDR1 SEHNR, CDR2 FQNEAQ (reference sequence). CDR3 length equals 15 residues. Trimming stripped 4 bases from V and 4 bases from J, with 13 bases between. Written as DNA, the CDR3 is TGTGCCAGCAGCTCTGGGTTTTCGGGCACCGGGGAGCTGTTTTTT. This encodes CASSSGFSGTGELFF.

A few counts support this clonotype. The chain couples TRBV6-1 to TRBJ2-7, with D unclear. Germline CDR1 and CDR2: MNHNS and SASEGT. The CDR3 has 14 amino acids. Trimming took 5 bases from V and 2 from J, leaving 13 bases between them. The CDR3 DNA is TGTGCCAGCAGTCGGCAGCGCACAACCTACGAGCAGTACTTC. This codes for CASSRQRTTYEQYF.

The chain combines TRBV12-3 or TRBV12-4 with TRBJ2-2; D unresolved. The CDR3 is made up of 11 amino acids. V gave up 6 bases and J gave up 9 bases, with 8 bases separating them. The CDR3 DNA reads TGTGCCAGCAGCCCCTCCCGGGAGCTGTTTTTT. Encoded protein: CASSPSRELFF.

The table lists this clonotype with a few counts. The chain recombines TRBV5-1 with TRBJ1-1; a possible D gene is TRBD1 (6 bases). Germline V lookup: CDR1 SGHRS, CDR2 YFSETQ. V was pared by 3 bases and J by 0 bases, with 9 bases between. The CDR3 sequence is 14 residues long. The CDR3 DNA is TGCGCCAGCAGCTCAAGGACAGTGAACACTGAAGCTTTCTTT. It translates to CASSSRTVNTEAFF.

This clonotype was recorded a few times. Here the CDR3 DNA reads TGTGCCAGCAGTGAATGGACAGGGTCGGGAGATACGCAGTATTTT. Translated, it gives CASSEWTGSGDTQYF. V is TRBV25-1 and J is TRBJ2-3; the match to TRBD1 covers 8 bases. The V segment lost 1 base and the J segment 5 bases; nucleotides outside the gene matches: 5. The CDR3 length is 15 residues. Germline V gene sequence: CDR1 MGHDK, CDR2 SYGVNS.

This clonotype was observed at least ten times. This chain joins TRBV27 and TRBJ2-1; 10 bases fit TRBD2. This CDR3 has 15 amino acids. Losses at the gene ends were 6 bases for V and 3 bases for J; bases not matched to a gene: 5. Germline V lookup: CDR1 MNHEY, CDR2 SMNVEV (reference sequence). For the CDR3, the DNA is TGTGCCAGCAGCATAGCGGGAGGAGGCTACAATGAGCAGTTCTTC. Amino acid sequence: CASSIAGGGYNEQFF.

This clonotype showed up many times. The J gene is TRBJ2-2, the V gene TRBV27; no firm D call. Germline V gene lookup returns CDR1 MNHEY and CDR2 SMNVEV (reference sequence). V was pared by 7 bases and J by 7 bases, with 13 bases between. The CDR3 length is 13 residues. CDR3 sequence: CASTPYLGGELFF. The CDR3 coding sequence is TGTGCCAGCACCCCTTACCTTGGCGGGGAGCTGTTTTTT.

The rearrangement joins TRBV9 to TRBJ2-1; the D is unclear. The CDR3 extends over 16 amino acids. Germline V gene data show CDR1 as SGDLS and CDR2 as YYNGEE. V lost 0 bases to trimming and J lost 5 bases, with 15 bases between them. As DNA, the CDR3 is TGTGCCAGCAGCGTAGCAGGAGTGGTCGGACACAATGAGCAGTTCTTC. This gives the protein CASSVAGVVGHNEQFF.

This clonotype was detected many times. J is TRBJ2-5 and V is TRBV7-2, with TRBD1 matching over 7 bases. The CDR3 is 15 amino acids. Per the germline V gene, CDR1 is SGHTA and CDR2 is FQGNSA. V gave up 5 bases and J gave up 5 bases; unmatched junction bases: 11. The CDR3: CASSQDRSPRETQYF. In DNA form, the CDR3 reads TGTGCCAGCAGCCAGGACAGGTCGCCTCGGGAGACCCAGTACTTC.

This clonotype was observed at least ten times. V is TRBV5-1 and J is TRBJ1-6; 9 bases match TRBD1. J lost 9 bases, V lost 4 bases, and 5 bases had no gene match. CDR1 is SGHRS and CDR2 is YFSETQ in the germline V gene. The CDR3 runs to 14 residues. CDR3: CASSHGQGTSPLHF. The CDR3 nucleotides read TGCGCCAGCAGCCACGGACAGGGGACTTCACCCCTCCACTTT.

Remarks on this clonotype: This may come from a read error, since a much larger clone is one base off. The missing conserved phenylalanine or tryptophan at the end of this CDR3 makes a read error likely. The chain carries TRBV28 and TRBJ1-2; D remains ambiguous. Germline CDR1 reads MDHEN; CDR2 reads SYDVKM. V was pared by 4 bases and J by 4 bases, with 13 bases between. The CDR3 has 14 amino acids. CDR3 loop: CASSSPGGRYGYTL. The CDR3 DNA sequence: TGTGCCAGCAGTTCACCGGGAGGGCGCTATGGCTACACCCTC.

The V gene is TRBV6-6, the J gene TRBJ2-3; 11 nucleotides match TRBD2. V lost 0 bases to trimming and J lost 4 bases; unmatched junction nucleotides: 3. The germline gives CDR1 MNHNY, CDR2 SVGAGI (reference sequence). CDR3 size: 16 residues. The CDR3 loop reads CASSYSTSGSPDTQYF. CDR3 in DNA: TGTGCCAGCAGTTACTCAACTAGCGGGAGTCCAGATACGCAGTATTTT.

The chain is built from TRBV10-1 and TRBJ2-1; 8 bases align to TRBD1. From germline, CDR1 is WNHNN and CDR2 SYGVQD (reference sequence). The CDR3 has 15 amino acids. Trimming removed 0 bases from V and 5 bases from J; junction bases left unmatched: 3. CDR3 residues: CASSESGTGDNEQFF. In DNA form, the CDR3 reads TGCGCCAGCAGTGAGTCCGGGACAGGCGACAATGAGCAGTTCTTC.

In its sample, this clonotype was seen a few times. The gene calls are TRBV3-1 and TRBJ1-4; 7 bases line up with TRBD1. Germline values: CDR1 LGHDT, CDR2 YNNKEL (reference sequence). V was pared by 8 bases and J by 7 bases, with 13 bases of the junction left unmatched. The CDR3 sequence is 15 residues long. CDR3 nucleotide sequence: TGTGCCAGCCTAGGAATTGACAGGGCGGGTGAAAAACTGTTTTTT. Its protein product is CASLGIDRAGEKLFF. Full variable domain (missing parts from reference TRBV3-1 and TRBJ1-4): DTAVSQTPKYLVTQMGNDKSIKCEQNLGHDTMYWYKQDSKKFLKIMFSYNNKELIINETVPNRFSPKSPDKAHLNLHINSLELGDSAVYFCASLGIDRAGEKLFFGSGTQLSVL.

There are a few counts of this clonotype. CDR3 nucleotides: TGTGCCATAAGAGAGTCGCGGGAGAGTTCCGGGGAGCTGTTTTTT. Translating gives CAIRESRESSGELFF. V and J are TRBV10-3 and TRBJ2-2, with 7 bases matching TRBD2. The germline gives CDR1 ENHRY, CDR2 SYGVKD. The trim removed 9 bases at V and 6 bases at J, leaving 13 bases unmatched. The CDR3 length is 15 residues.

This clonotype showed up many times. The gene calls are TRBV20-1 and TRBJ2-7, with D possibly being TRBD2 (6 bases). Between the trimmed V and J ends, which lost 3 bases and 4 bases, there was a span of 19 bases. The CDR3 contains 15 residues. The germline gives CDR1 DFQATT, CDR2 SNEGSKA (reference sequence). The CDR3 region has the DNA TGCAGTGCTAGGAGGGGCGGGACCCCGCATTACGAGCAGTACTTC. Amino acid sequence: CSARRGGTPHYEQYF.

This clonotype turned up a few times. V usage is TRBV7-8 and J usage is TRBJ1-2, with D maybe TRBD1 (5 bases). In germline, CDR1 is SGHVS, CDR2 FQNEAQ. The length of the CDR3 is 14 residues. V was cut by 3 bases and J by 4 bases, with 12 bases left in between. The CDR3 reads CASSFSRVPYGYTF. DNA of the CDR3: TGTGCCAGCAGCTTTTCCAGGGTTCCCTATGGCTACACCTTC.

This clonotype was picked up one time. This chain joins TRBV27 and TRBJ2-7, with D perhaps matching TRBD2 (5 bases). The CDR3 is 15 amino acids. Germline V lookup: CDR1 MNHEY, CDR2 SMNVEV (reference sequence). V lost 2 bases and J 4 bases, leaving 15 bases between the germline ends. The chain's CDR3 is CASSLLGGSTYEQYF. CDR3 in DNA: TGTGCCAGCAGTTTACTAGGTGGGAGTACGTACGAGCAGTACTTC.

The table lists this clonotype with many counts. CDR3 DNA: TGTGCCAGCAGTGTCTCTCTAGCGGGAGGGTACAATGAGCAGTTCTTC. Its protein product is CASSVSLAGGYNEQFF. The chain combines TRBV28 with TRBJ2-1; the match to TRBD2 covers 12 bases. V shed 5 bases, J shed 4 bases, and the junction held 6 bases outside the gene matches. The CDR3 length is 16 residues. CDR1 is MDHEN, CDR2 SYDVKM, per germline.

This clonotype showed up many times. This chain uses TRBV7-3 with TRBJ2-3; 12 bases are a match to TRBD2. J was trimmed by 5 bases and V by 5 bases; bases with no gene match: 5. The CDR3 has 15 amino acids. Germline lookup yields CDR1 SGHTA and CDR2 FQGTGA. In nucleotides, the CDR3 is TGTGCCAGCAGCCGACTAGCGGGAGTTGTAGATACGCAGTATTTT. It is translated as CASSRLAGVVDTQYF.

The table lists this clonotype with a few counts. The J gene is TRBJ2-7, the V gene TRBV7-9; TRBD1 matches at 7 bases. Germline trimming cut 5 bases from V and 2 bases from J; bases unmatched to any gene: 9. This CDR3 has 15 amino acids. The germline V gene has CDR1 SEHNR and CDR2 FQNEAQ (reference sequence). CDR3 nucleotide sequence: TGTGCCAGCAGCCGACGGAGGACAGGTACCTACGAGCAGTACTTC. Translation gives CASSRRRTGTYEQYF.

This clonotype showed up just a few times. CDR3 nucleotide sequence: TGTGCCAGCAGCCCTACCGGGGATCGGTACACTGAAGCTTTCTTT. This sequence encodes CASSPTGDRYTEAFF. This chain connects TRBV7-3 to TRBJ1-1; D is undetermined. Trimming removed 5 bases at V and 3 bases at J, with 16 bases between. The germline V gene has CDR1 SGHTA and CDR2 FQGTGA. The CDR3 consists of 15 residues.

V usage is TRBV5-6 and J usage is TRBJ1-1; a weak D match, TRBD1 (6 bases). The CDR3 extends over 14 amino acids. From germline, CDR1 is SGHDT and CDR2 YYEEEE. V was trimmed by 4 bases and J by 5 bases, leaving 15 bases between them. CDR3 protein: CASSTTGSGTEAFF. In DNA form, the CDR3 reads TGTGCCAGCAGCACCACAGGGTCGGGAACTGAAGCTTTCTTT.

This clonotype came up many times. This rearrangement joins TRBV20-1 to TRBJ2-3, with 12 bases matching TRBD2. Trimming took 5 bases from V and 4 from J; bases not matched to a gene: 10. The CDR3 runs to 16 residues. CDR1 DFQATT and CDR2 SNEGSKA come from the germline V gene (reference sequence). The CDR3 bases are TGCAGTGCTCCGGCGTCTCTAGCGGGGGGGGCAGATACGCAGTATTTT. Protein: CSAPASLAGGADTQYF.

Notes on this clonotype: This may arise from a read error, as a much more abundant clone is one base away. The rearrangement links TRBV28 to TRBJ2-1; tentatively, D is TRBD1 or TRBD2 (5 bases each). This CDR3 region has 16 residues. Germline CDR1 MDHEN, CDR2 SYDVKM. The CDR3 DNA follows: TGTGCCAGCAGTTGGGCCTGGGGCGGGCGCTACGATGAGCAGTTCTTC. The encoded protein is CASSWAWGGRYDEQFF. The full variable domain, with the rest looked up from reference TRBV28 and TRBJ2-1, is DVKVTQSSRYLVKRTGEKVFLECVQDMDHENMFWYRQDPGLGLRLIYFSYDVKMKEKGDIPEGYSVSREKKERFSLILESASTNQTSMYLCASSWAWGGRYDEQFFGPGTRLTVL.